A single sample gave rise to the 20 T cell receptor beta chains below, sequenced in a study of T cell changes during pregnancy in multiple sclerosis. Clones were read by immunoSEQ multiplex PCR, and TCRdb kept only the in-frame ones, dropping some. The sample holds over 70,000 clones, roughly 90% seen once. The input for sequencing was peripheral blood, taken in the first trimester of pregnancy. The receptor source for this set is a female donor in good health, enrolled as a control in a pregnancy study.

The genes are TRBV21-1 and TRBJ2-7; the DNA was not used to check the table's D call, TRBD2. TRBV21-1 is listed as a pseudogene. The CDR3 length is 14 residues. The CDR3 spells CASSKASRAYEQYF. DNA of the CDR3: TGTGCCAGCAGCAAAGCAAGCAGAGCGTACGAGCAGTACTTC.

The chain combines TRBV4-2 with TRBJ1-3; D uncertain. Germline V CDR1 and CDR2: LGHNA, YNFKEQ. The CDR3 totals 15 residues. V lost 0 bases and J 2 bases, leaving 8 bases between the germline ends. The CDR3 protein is CASSQEAATGNTIYF. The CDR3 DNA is TGTGCCAGCAGCCAAGAGGCGGCCACTGGAAACACCATATATTTT.

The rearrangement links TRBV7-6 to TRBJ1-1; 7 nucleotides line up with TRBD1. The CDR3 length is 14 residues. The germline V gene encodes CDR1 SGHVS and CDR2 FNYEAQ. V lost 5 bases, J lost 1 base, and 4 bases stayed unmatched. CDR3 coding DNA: TGTGCCAGCAGCCCCACAGGGGCGAACACTGAAGCTTTCTTT. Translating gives CASSPTGANTEAFF.

CDR3 residues: CASSQARGNTIYF. DNA for the CDR3: TGTGCCAGCAGCCAAGCGAGGGGAAACACCATATATTTT. This chain uses TRBV4-2 with TRBJ1-3, with D unresolved. Trimming took 1 base from V and 4 from J, leaving 5 bases between them. CDR1 and CDR2 (germline): LGHNA, YNFKEQ. This CDR3 has 13 amino acids.

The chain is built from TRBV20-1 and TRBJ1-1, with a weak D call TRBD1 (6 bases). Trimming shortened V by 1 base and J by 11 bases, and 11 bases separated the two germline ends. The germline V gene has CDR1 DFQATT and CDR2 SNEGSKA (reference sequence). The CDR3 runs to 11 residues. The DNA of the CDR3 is TGCAGTGCTAGAGGAAACAGGGTGGCTTTCTTT. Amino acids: CSARGNRVAFF.

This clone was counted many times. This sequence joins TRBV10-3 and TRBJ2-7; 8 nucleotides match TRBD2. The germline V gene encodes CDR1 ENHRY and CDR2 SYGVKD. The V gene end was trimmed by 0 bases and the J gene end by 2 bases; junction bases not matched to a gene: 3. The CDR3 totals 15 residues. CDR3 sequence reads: CAISESTSGTYEQYF. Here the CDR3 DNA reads TGTGCCATCAGTGAGTCAACTAGCGGCACCTACGAGCAGTACTTC.

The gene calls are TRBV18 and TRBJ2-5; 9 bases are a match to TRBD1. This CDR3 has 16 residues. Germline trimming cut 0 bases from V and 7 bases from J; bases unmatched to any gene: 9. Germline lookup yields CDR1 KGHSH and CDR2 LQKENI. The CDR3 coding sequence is TGTGCCAGCTCACCACCGGGGGGACAGGGCCAGGGGACCCAGTACTTC. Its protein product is CASSPPGGQGQGTQYF.

The CDR3 protein is CASSHTLAGYNSPLHF. DNA for the CDR3: TGTGCCAGCAGCCATACCCTAGCAGGCTATAATTCACCCCTCCACTTT. The chain couples TRBV11-2 to TRBJ1-6; D gene uncertain. Trimming left V 5 bases short and J 3 bases short, with 14 bases between. The germline CDR1 and CDR2 sequences are SGHAT and FQNNGV. The CDR3 has 16 amino acids.

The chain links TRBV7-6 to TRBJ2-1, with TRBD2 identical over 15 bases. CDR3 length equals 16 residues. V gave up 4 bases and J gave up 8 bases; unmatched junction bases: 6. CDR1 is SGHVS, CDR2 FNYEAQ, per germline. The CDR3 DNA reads TGTGCCAGCAGCTCGGGACTAGCGGGGGGAGTGGATGAGCAGTTCTTC. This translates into CASSSGLAGGVDEQFF.

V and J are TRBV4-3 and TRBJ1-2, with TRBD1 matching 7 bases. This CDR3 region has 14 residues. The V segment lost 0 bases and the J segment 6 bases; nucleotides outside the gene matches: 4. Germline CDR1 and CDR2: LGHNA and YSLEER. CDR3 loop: CASSQDDRADGYTF. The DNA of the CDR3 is TGCGCCAGCAGCCAAGATGACAGGGCGGATGGCTACACCTTC.

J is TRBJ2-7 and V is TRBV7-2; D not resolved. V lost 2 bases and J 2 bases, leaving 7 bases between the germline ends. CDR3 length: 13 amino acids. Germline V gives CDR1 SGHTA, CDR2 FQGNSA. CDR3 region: CASSLFVTYEQYF. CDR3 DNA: TGTGCCAGCAGCTTATTTGTCACCTACGAGCAGTACTTC.

DNA for the CDR3: TGTGCCATCAGTGAGTCATACAGGTTGACTTCCTACGAGCAGTACTTC. Encoded protein: CAISESYRLTSYEQYF. The gene calls are TRBV10-3 and TRBJ2-7, with a weak D call TRBD1 (5 bases). Per germline, CDR1 ENHRY and CDR2 SYGVKD. V was shortened by 0 bases and J by 1 base, with 13 bases between the two germline ends. This CDR3 has 16 residues.

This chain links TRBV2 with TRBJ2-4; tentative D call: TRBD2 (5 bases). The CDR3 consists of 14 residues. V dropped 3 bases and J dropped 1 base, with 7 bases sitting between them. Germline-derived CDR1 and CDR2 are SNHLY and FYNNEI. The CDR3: CASSEEAAKNIQYF. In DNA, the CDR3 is TGTGCCAGCAGTGAGGAGGCCGCCAAAAACATTCAGTACTTC.

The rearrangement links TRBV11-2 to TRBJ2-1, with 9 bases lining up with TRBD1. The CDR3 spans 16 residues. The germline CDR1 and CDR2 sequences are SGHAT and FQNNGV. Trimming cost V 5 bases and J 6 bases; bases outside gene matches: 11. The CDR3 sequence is CASSHQLGTGPNEQFF. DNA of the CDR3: TGTGCCAGCAGCCACCAGTTGGGGACAGGGCCCAATGAGCAGTTCTTC.

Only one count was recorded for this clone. The CDR3, as DNA: TGTGCCAGCAGTGAATCTGGAGGGGGCAGGGCGGCTGAAGCTTTCTTT. It codes for CASSESGGGRAAEAFF. The chain joins TRBV25-1 to TRBJ1-1, with 7 nucleotides matching TRBD1. The CDR3 runs to 16 residues. Germline assignment: CDR1 MGHDK and CDR2 SYGVNS. V dropped 1 base and J dropped 6; count of bases not matched to a gene: 11.

CDR3 sequence: CASTLSNSHQPQHF. DNA for the CDR3: TGTGCCAGCACCCTTAGTAACAGCCATCAGCCCCAGCATTTT. The chain combines TRBV7-9 with TRBJ1-5, with D unclear. V was pared by 7 bases and J by 5 bases, with 15 bases between. Germline-derived CDR1 and CDR2 are SEHNR and FQNEAQ (reference sequence). CDR3 length: 14 amino acids.

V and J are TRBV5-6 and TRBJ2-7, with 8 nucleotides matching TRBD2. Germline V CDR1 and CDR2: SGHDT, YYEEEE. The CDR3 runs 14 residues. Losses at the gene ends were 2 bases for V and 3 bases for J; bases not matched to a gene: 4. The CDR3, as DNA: TGTGCCAGCAGCTTCTCCGGGGGGGTCTACGAGCAGTACTTC. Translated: CASSFSGGVYEQYF.

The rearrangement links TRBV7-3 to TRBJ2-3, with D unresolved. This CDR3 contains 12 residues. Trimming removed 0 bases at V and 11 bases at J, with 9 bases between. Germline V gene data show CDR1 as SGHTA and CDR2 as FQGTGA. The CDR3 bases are TGTGCCAGCAGCTTAACCCCGACTGAGCAGTATTTT. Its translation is CASSLTPTEQYF.

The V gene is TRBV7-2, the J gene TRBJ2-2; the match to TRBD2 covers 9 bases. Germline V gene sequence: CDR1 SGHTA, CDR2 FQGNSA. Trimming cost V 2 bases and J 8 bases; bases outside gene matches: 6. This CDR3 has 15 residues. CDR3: CASSLRRGGLGELFF. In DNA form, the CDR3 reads TGTGCCAGCAGCTTACGGCGGGGGGGCCTGGGGGAGCTGTTTTTT.

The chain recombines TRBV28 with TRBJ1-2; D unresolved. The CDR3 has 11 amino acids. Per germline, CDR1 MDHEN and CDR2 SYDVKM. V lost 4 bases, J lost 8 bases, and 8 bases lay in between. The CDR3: CASSSSAGYTF. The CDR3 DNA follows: TGTGCCAGCAGTTCTTCCGCGGGCTACACCTTC.